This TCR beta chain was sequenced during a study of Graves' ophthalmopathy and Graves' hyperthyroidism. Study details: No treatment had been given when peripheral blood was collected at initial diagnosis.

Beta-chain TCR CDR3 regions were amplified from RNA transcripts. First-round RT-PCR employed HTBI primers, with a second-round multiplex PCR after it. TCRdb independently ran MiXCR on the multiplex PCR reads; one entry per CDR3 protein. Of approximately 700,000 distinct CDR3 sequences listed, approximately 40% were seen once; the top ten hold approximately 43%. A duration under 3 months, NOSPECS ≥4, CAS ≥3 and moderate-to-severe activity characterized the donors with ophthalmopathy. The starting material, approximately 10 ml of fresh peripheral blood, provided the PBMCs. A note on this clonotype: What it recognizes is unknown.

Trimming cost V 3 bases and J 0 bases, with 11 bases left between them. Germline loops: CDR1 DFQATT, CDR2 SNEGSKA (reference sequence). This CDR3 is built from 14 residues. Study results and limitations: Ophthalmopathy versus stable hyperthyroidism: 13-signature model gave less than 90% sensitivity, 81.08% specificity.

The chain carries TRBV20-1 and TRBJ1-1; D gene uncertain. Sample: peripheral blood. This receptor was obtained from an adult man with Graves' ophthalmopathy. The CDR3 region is CSASTSRLNTEAFF. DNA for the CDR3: TGCAGTGCTAGCACCTCTCGGCTGAACACTGAAGCTTTCTTT.